This is a list of T cell receptor beta chains from one sample in a study of blood T cells in healthy people across ages. TCRdb re-analysed the 5' RACE reads in MiXCR, keeping a single row per CDR3 protein. The sample includes approximately 1.5 million distinct CDR3 sequences, roughly two fifths of them seen just once. The sample taken for sequencing was blood. The receptors were sampled from a woman aged 18-29 years in good health. Both conserved end residues are part of each CDR3. D genes are given only for firm matches. Size values are once, few and many counts, or a class for expanded clones, and some rows have none.

TRBD2 TRBJ2-1 16 few TRBV3-1 TGTGCCAGCAGCCAAGTTGGGTCTAGCGGGTACAATGAGCAGTTCTTC CASSQVGSSGYNEQFF
NA TRBJ2-7 12 many TRBV27 TGTGCCAGCAGTTTGAGTAGAGGCGAGCAGTACTTC CASSLSRGEQYF
NA TRBJ1-1 14 few TRBV7-8 TGTGCCAGCAGCGCCTTGACCTTGAACACTGAAGCTTTCTTT CASSALTLNTEAFF
NA TRBJ1-2 13 NA TRBV5-1 TGCGCCAGCAGCTTGTTTGGGGGCGATGGCTACACCTTC CASSLFGGDGYTF
NA TRBJ2-3 15 few TRBV6-5 TGTGCCAGCAGTTACGGCAGGAGCCCTCCAGATACGCAGTATTTT CASSYGRSPPDTQYF
TRBD2 TRBJ2-3 20 few TRBV28 TGTGCCAGCAGCTTACCCCCGGGACTAGCGTCTACGTTAGGGCCAGATACGCAGTATTTT CASSLPPGLASTLGPDTQYF
TRBD1 TRBJ1-5 13 NA TRBV30 TGTGCCTGGGGGACAGGGGGTTCTCAGCCCCAGCATTTT CAWGTGGSQPQHF
TRBD1 TRBJ2-7 13 few TRBV29-1 TGCAGCGTTGCCAACAGGGGAACCTACGAGCAGTACTTC CSVANRGTYEQYF
NA TRBJ2-7 12 few TRBV7-9 TGTGCCAGCAGCCTGGACAGCCACGAGCAGTACTTC CASSLDSHEQYF
TRBD2 TRBJ2-7 15 NA TRBV10-3 TGTGCCATCAGTTTATTAGCGGGTCTTACCTACGAGCAGTACTTC CAISLLAGLTYEQYF
TRBD1 TRBJ2-3 16 few TRBV6-5 TGTGCCAGCAGCACAAGTCGCCGACAGGGTTCAGATACGCAGTATTTT CASSTSRRQGSDTQYF
NA TRBJ2-3 16 NA TRBV12-3/TRBV12-4 TGTGCCAGCAGTTTAATCCCGCTAGCTAGAACAGATACGCAGTATTTT CASSLIPLARTDTQYF
NA TRBJ2-5 12 many TRBV5-1 TGCGCCAGCAGCGTTGGAGCGGAGACCCAGTACTTC CASSVGAETQYF
NA TRBJ2-1 14 many TRBV20-1 TGCAGTGCTAGAGATGAAGTAGCCCGCAATGAGCAGTTCTTC CSARDEVARNEQFF
NA TRBJ2-7 17 NA TRBV5-1 TGCGCCAGCAGCGGAGGATATCCCGGGACAAAGGGCTACGAGCAGTACTTC CASSGGYPGTKGYEQYF
TRBD2 TRBJ2-7 21 NA TRBV11-2 TGCGCCAGCAGCTTAGATCGGGTCTCTAAGAGCGGGAGGGCCAGCTCCTACGAGCAGTACTTC CASSLDRVSKSGRASSYEQYF
NA TRBJ1-1 14 NA TRBV7-6 TGTGCCAGCAGCTTAGGGTTGGGGGTCCACGAAGCTTTCTTT CASSLGLGVHEAFF
NA TRBJ1-1 16 NA TRBV9 TGTGCCAGCAGCGCGCTCAGCCGGGGACGCAACACTGAAGCTTTCTTT CASSALSRGRNTEAFF
NA TRBJ2-1 14 NA TRBV20-1 TGCAGTGCTAGAAGCACTACCTCCTACAATGAGCAGTTCTTC CSARSTTSYNEQFF
NA TRBJ2-1 14 few TRBV28 TGTGCCAGCAGTTTAATCCGGGCAGGGGATGAGCAGTTCTTC CASSLIRAGDEQFF
NA TRBJ1-2 16 NA TRBV4-1 TGCGCCAGCAGCCAAGGCAGGACGGGGATTTTCTATGGCTACACCTTC CASSQGRTGIFYGYTF
NA TRBJ2-7 14 few TRBV7-2 TGTGCCAGCGCTAAGGGGCGTAAATCCTACGAGCAGTACTTC CASAKGRKSYEQYF
TRBD1 TRBJ2-7 17 few TRBV11-2 TGTGCCAGCAGCTTAGTGGGGACAGGGGCCTACTCCTACGAGCAGTACTTC CASSLVGTGAYSYEQYF
TRBD1 TRBJ2-5 14 few TRBV5-1 TGCGCCAGCAGCAACGACAGGGGAGGAGAGACCCAGTACTTC CASSNDRGGETQYF